The entry below describes one T cell receptor beta chain. These data come from a study of blood T cell repertoires in COVID-19. Study details: There were acute and convalescent COVID-19 samples, and they came from the United States, Italy and Spain. PBMCs, B-cell-depleted T cells, or T cells were the source of the cDNA or gDNA that made up the material.

Authors' processing steps: Estimation of nucleated cell counts relied on the amplification of reference gene primers. The method was immunoSEQ multiplex PCR; TCRdb's version includes in-frame clones alone and lacks a portion of them. V, J and clone size are those of that table, while D and trimming were read from the DNA. The sample comprises about 210,000 clones, around 90% of which are singletons, and under 1.5% rests with the top ten. The sequence was collected from a man aged 25 to 45 with acute or convalescent COVID-19. The sample was peripheral blood.

Written as DNA, the CDR3 is TGTGCTGGGGGAGGGGCTGGGTCCAATTCACCCCTCCACTTT. The encoded protein is CAGGGAGSNSPLHF. J is TRBJ1-6 and V is TRBV6-6; D perhaps matches TRBD1 (5 bases). The CDR3 totals 14 residues. CDR1 and CDR2 from the germline V gene are MNHNY and SVGAGI (reference sequence).